The source of this T cell receptor (beta chain) is a study of T cells after posttransplantation cyclophosphamide. Findings and limits, study-wide: Donor CD8+ memory clones often dominated recipient blood repertoires at later times. Skin or GI-infiltrating T cells shared few TRB sequences with blood.

CDR1 and CDR2 (germline): SGHTA, FQGNSA. This CDR3 comprises 12 residues. V lost 2 bases and J 3 bases, leaving 4 bases between the germline ends. Here immunoSEQ multiplex PCR was the method, and the copy in TCRdb shows in-frame clones only, minus some. The repertoire holds tens of thousands of clones, with 85% to 95% as singletons. Points on this clone: Its antigen is not identified.

Specimen: PBMCs. The rearrangement joins TRBV7-2 to TRBJ1-1; D is unresolved. This receptor was taken from a woman aged 25 to 45 in good health and a related stem cell transplant donor. CDR3 sequence: CASSLPDTEAFF. In DNA form, the CDR3 reads TGTGCCAGCAGCTTACCAGACACTGAAGCTTTCTTT.